This T cell receptor (beta chain) was observed in a study of T cell changes during pregnancy in multiple sclerosis. Germline V gene lookup returns CDR1 SGHNT and CDR2 YYREEE (reference sequence). V lost 7 bases to trimming and J lost 1 base, with 8 bases between them. This CDR3 is 12 amino acids long. Measured with immunoSEQ multiplex PCR; TCRdb has only the in-frame clones, and not every one. Counted here are 50,000 to 65,000 clones, roughly nine tenths occurring once; the ten biggest clones make up 0.76%. The chain recombines TRBV5-4 with TRBJ1-1; D possibly corresponds to TRBD1 (5 bases). The receptor was derived from a female donor with multiple sclerosis, enrolled in a pregnancy study. This specimen was CD4+ T cells from peripheral blood mononuclear cells, taken in the first trimester of pregnancy. The CDR3: CASSGGNTEAFF. CDR3 nucleotides: TGTGCCAGCTCGGGGGGGAACACTGAAGCTTTCTTT. Combining the CDR3 with reference TRBV5-4 and TRBJ1-1 gives the whole variable domain ETGVTQSPTHLIKTRGQQVTLRCSSQSGHNTVSWYQQALGQGPQFIFQYYREEENGRGNFPPRFSGLQFPNYSSELNVNALELDDSALYLCASSGGNTEAFFGQGTRLTVV.